This TCR beta chain originates from a study of blood T cell repertoires in COVID-19. Data came from immunoSEQ multiplex PCR; TCRdb stores just in-frame clones and leaves some out. The sample lists around 300,000 clones, roughly 86% occurring once. Researchers sorted participants into cohorts using their self-reported clinical history. Either two negative PCRs, clearance, or symptom resolution qualified Cohort 3 donors as recovered. CDR1 is MNHEY, CDR2 SMNVEV, per germline (reference sequence). This CDR3 region has 16 residues. V was shortened by 11 bases and J by 0 bases, with 17 bases between the two germline ends.

The sequenced material came from PBMCs or T cells enriched from blood (not recorded which). This chain joins TRBV27 and TRBJ2-6; D might be TRBD2 (6 bases). This clonotype originated in a woman aged 55-69 years who had recovered from COVID-19. The DNA for the CDR3 is TGTGCCGCTGGCGGGGCAGGGTTCTCTGGGGCCAACGTCCTGACTTTC. Translated: CAAGGAGFSGANVLTF. Looking up the rest from reference TRBV27 and TRBJ2-6 gives the full variable domain: EAQVTQNPRYLITVTGKKLTVTCSQNMNHEYMSWYRQDPGLGLRQIYYSMNVEVTDKGDVPEGYKVSRKEKRNFPLILESPSPNQTSLYFCAAGGAGFSGANVLTFGAGSRLTVL.